The clone carrying this TCR beta chain was detected only a few times. Trimming at V came to 2 bases and at J to 6 bases, leaving 14 bases not matched to a gene. The CDR3 loop spans 18 amino acids. Per the germline V gene, CDR1 is MDHEN and CDR2 is SYDVKM. This specimen comes from a study of blood T cell repertoires in COVID-19. About the study: Both acute and convalescent COVID-19 samples were obtained from the United States, Italy and Spain.

Assay: immunoSEQ multiplex PCR; the TCRdb copy retains only in-frame clones and omits some. The sample records 20,000 to 30,000 clones, 83% being singletons. The chain combines TRBV28 with TRBJ2-3; 10 bases line up with TRBD2. Sequences were obtained from peripheral blood. The clonotype was recovered from a human donor in a cohort sampled during active COVID-19. The CDR3 here is CASSLLSGRDPNADTQYF. In nucleotides, the CDR3 is TGTGCCAGCAGTTTACTAAGCGGGAGGGATCCGAACGCGGATACGCAGTATTTT. Combining the CDR3 with reference TRBV28 and TRBJ2-3 gives the whole variable domain DVKVTQSSRYLVKRTGEKVFLECVQDMDHENMFWYRQDPGLGLRLIYFSYDVKMKEKGDIPEGYSVSREKKERFSLILESASTNQTSMYLCASSLLSGRDPNADTQYFGPGTRLTVL.